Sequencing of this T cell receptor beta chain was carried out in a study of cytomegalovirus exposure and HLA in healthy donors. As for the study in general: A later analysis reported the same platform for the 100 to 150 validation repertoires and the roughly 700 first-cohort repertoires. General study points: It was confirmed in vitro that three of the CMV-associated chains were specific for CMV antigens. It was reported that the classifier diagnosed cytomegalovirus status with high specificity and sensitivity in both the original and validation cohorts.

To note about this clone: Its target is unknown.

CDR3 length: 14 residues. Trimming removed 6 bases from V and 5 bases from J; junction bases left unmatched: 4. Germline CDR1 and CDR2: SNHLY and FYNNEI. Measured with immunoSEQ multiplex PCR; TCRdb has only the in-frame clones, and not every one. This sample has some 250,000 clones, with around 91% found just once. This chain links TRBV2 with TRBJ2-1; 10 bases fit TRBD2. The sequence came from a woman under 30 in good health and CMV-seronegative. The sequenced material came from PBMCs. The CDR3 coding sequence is TGTGCCAGCAGCCTAGCGGGGGCGCACAATGAGCAGTTCTTC. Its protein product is CASSLAGAHNEQFF.